The T cell receptor beta chain described here comes from a study of T cells in localized non-small cell lung cancer. This clone is labeled medium-sized. The antigen is not known. Trimming removed 0 bases at V and 1 base at J, with 8 bases between. The CDR3 is made up of 14 amino acids. Per germline, CDR1 SGHRS and CDR2 YFSETQ. The data were produced by immunoSEQ multiplex PCR, yet TCRdb's version contains in-frame clones alone and is incomplete. Among roughly 19,000 clones listed, about 83% were seen once. Study-level results: A single tumor region was sequenced, leaving heterogeneity possible. Tumor trailed uninvolved adjacent lung in T cell clonality, which peaked there. Longer overall survival associated with higher blood T cell density; shorter survival with higher adjacent-lung clonality.

Sequenced material: peripheral blood, taken before any cancer treatment. This receptor was identified in a man aged 40-75 years with stage I lung adenocarcinoma. The rearrangement uses TRBV5-1 and TRBJ2-7; D is perhaps TRBD1 (5 bases). The CDR3 DNA is TGCGCCAGCAGCTTGGATCAGGGATCCTACGAGCAGTACTTC. It codes for CASSLDQGSYEQYF.